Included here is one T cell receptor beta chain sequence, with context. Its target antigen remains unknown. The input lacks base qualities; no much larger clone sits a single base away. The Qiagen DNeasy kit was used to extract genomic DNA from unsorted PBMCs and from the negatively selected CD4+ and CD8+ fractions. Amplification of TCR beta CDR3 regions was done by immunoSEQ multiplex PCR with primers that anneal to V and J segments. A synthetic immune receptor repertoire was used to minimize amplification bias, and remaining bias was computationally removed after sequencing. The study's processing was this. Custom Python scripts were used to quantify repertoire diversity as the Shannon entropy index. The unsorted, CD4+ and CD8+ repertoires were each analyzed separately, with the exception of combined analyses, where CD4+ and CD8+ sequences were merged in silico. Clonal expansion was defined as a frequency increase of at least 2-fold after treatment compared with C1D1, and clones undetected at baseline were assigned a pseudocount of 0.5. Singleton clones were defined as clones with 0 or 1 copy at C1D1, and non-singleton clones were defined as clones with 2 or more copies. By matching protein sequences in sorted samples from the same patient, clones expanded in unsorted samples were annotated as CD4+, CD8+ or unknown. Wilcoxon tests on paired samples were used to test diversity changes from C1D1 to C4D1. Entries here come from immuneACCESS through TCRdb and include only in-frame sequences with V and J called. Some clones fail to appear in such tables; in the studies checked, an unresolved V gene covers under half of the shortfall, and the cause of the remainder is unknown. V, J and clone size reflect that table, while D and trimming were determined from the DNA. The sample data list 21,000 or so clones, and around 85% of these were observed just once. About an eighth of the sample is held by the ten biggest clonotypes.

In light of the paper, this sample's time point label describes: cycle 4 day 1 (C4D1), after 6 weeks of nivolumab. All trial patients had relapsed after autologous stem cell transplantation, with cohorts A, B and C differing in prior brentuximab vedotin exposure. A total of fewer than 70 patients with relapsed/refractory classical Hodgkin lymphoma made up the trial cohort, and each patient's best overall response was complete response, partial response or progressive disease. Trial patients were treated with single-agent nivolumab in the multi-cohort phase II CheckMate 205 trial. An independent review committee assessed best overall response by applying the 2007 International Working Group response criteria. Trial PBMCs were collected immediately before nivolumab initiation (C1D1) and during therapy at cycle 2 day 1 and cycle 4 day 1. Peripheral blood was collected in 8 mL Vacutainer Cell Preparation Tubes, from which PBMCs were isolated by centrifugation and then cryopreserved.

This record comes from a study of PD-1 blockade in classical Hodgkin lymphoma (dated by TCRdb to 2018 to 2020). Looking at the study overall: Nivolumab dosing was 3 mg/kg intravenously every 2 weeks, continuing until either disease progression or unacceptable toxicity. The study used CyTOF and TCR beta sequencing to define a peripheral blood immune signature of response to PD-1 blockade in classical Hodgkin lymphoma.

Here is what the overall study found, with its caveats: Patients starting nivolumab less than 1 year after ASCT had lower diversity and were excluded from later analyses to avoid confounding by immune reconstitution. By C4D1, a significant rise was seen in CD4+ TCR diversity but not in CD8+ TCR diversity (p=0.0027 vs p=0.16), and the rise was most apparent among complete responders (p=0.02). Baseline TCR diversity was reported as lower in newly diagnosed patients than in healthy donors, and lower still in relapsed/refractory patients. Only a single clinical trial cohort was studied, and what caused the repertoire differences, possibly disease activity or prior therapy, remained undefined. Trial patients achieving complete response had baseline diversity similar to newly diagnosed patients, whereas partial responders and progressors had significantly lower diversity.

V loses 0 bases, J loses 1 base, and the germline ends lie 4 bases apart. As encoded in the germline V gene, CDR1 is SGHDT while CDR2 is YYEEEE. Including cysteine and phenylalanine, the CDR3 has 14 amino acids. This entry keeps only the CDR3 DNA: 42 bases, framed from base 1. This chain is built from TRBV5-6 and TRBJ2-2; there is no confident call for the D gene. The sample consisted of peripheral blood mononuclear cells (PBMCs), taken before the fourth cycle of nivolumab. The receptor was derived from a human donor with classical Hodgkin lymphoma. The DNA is TGTGCCAGCAGCTTGGGCGGGAACACCGGGGAGCTGTTTTTT. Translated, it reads CASSLGGNTGELFF.